This is a list of T cell receptor beta chains from one sample in a study of blood T cell repertoires in COVID-19. The assay was immunoSEQ multiplex PCR, and TCRdb's table has in-frame clones only and misses some. Among about 210,000 clones listed, 81% were seen once. Sequencing used PBMCs or T cells enriched from blood (not recorded which). Receptors originate from a woman between 50 and 59 years old with acute COVID-19. CDR3s include the opening cysteine and the closing phenylalanine or tryptophan. Each record gives: J gene, V gene, D gene, clone size, CDR3 protein, CDR3 DNA. D genes are given only for firm matches. Clone size is given for some rows only: seen once, a few or many times, or a class if the clone is expanded.

>TRBJ2-7|TRBV9|.|.
CASSPPPPQNLYEQYF
TGTGCCAGCTCCCCTCCACCCCCACAGAACCTCTACGAGCAGTACTTC
>TRBJ1-2|TRBV18|.|.
CASSSYLAGHQINYGYTF
TGTGCCAGCTCATCGTACTTGGCAGGTCACCAGATCAACTATGGCTACACCTTC
>TRBJ1-5|TRBV2|.|.
CASSDVLYSNQPQHF
TGTGCCAGCAGTGACGTGCTATATAGCAATCAGCCCCAGCATTTT
>TRBJ2-2|TRBV5-1|TRBD1|.
CASSARTGTNTGELFF
TGCGCCAGCAGCGCGAGGACAGGGACGAACACCGGGGAGCTGTTTTTT
>TRBJ2-2|TRBV28|TRBD1|.
CASNTRRGQVTGELFF
TGTGCCAGCAACACCCGCAGGGGGCAGGTCACCGGGGAGCTGTTTTTT
>TRBJ2-1|TRBV19|TRBD2|.
CASSIGTSGGYNEQFF
TGTGCCAGTAGTATTGGGACTAGCGGGGGTTACAATGAGCAGTTCTTC
>TRBJ2-5|TRBV5-1|.|.
CASSFLSGVFQETQYF
TGCGCCAGCAGCTTCTTGTCGGGAGTGTTCCAAGAGACCCAGTACTTC
>TRBJ1-3|TRBV27|.|.
CASRPWAAGNTIYF
TGTGCCAGCAGGCCGTGGGCCGCGGGAAACACCATATATTTT
>TRBJ2-3|TRBV7-9|TRBD1|.
CASSPRTGGSLADTQYF
TGTGCCAGCAGCCCTCGGACAGGGGGCTCTCTGGCTGATACGCAGTATTTT
>TRBJ2-7|TRBV7-2|.|.
CASSLSPSSYEQYF
TGTGCCAGCAGCTTATCGCCGAGCTCCTACGAGCAGTACTTC
>TRBJ2-7|TRBV28|.|once
CASSPGTGFYEQYF
TGTGCCAGCAGTCCCGGGACTGGATTCTACGAGCAGTACTTC
>TRBJ1-4|TRBV15|.|.
CATSRALEGGKLFF
TGTGCCACCAGCAGAGCTCTGGAGGGAGGAAAACTGTTTTTT
>TRBJ1-5|TRBV6-5|.|.
CASSSHSLGGNQPQHF
TGTGCCAGCAGTTCCCACTCGCTCGGGGGCAATCAGCCCCAGCATTTT
>TRBJ2-3|TRBV7-2|.|.
CASSYYWASSGDTQYF
TGTGCCAGCAGCTACTACTGGGCTAGCTCCGGAGATACGCAGTATTTT
>TRBJ1-5|TRBV19|TRBD1|.
CASSIGTGNQPQHF
TGTGCCAGTAGTATAGGGACAGGGAATCAGCCCCAGCATTTT
>TRBJ2-3|TRBV4-3|.|.
CASSQGTRWASTDTQYF
TGCGCCAGCAGCCAGGGAACTAGATGGGCTAGCACAGATACGCAGTATTTT
>TRBJ2-1|TRBV9|.|.
CASSVQRLANNEQFF
TGTGCCAGCAGCGTCCAGCGGCTAGCTAACAATGAGCAGTTCTTC
>TRBJ1-1|TRBV19|TRBD1|.
CAAGRGVQGDTEAFF
TGTGCCGCTGGGAGAGGGGTCCAGGGGGACACTGAAGCTTTCTTT
>TRBJ2-7|TRBV5-1|.|.
CASSRGSTADGPYEQYF
TGCGCCAGCAGTCGGGGGTCTACTGCGGACGGCCCCTACGAGCAGTACTTC
>TRBJ1-2|TRBV5-1|.|.
CASSLVGDYGYTF
TGCGCCAGCAGCTTGGTAGGGGACTATGGCTACACCTTC
>TRBJ1-4|TRBV18|.|.
CASSPPNRFGLANEKLFF
TGTGCCAGCTCACCACCGAACAGGTTTGGACTAGCTAATGAAAAACTGTTTTTT
>TRBJ2-7|TRBV11-2|.|.
CASSTLGSRYEQYF
TGTGCCAGCAGCACTCTAGGAAGTAGGTACGAGCAGTACTTC
>TRBJ2-1|TRBV2|.|once
CASSQDRGNEQFF
TGTGCCAGCAGCCAGGACCGGGGGAATGAGCAGTTCTTC
>TRBJ1-2|TRBV6-2/TRBV6-3|.|.
CASSGHLGGYGYTF
TGTGCCAGCAGTGGACACTTAGGAGGGTATGGCTACACCTTC
>TRBJ2-1|TRBV7-9|.|.
CASSLAVTGYNEQFF
TGTGCCAGCAGCTTAGCGGTAACAGGATACAATGAGCAGTTCTTC
>TRBJ1-4|TRBV28|TRBD1|.
CASSTLDRDDEKLFF
TGTGCCAGCAGTACTTTGGACAGGGACGATGAAAAACTGTTTTTT
>TRBJ2-2|TRBV7-2|.|.
CASSLDRLNTGELFF
TGTGCCAGCAGCCTGGACAGATTGAACACCGGGGAGCTGTTTTTT
>TRBJ2-7|TRBV28|TRBD2|.
CASSFSGGVSYEQYF
TGTGCCAGCAGTTTCAGCGGGGGGGTCTCCTACGAGCAGTACTTC
>TRBJ2-2|TRBV4-2|TRBD2|few
CASSQALAGSVTGELFF
TGTGCCAGCAGCCAAGCGCTAGCGGGATCGGTCACCGGGGAGCTGTTTTTT
>TRBJ2-5|TRBV5-1|TRBD1|.
CASSFQQGALETQYF
TGCGCCAGCAGCTTCCAACAGGGGGCACTGGAGACCCAGTACTTC
>TRBJ2-7|TRBV27|.|.
CASSFSSAYEQYF
TGTGCCAGCAGTTTTTCTAGCGCATACGAGCAGTACTTC
>TRBJ2-6|TRBV3-1/TRBV3-2|.|.
CASSQQLGGVFSGANVLTF
TGTGCCAGCAGCCAGCAACTGGGAGGCGTCTTCTCTGGGGCCAACGTCCTGACTTTC
>TRBJ1-5|TRBV6-2/TRBV6-3|.|.
CASSYSSRGGSNQPQHF
TGTGCCAGCAGTTACTCCTCGAGGGGAGGGAGCAATCAGCCCCAGCATTTT
>TRBJ1-6|TRBV27|.|many
CASSLLQGGNSPLHF
TGTGCCAGCAGTTTATTACAGGGTGGTAATTCACCCCTCCACTTT
>TRBJ2-7|TRBV7-2|TRBD2|.
CASSLGLAGREQYF
TGTGCCAGCAGCTTGGGACTAGCGGGCCGGGAGCAGTACTTC
>TRBJ1-4|TRBV7-9|.|.
CASSLGVQGANEKLFF
TGTGCCAGCAGCTTAGGAGTACAGGGCGCTAATGAAAAACTGTTTTTT
>TRBJ2-5|TRBV27|TRBD1|.
CASRDSRGSRETQYF
TGTGCCAGCAGGGATAGCAGGGGGTCCCGGGAGACCCAGTACTTC
>TRBJ2-1|TRBV6-5|TRBD1|.
CASSKQGASIDEQFF
TGTGCCAGCAGTAAACAGGGGGCTAGTATAGATGAGCAGTTCTTC
>TRBJ2-1|TRBV7-9|TRBD2|.
CASSLPWRLAGSYNEQFF
TGTGCCAGCAGCTTACCTTGGCGGCTAGCGGGATCCTACAATGAGCAGTTCTTC
>TRBJ2-7|TRBV7-9|TRBD1|.
CASSPGTVTYEQYF
TGTGCCAGCAGCCCCGGGACAGTAACCTACGAGCAGTACTTC
>TRBJ2-1|TRBV28|TRBD2|.
CASSPFSGGRTEQFF
TGTGCCAGCAGTCCCTTTAGCGGGGGGCGAACTGAGCAGTTCTTC
>TRBJ2-7|TRBV30|.|.
CAWTGSGNEQYF
TGTGCCTGGACCGGGTCGGGGAACGAGCAGTACTTC
>TRBJ2-2|TRBV28|TRBD2|.
CASSQTSGRIIGELFF
TGTGCCAGCAGCCAGACTAGCGGGAGAATCATCGGGGAGCTGTTTTTT
>TRBJ2-3|TRBV6-4|TRBD2|.
CASSGGLSTDTQYF
TGTGCCAGCAGTGGGGGACTAAGCACAGATACGCAGTATTTT
>TRBJ2-7|TRBV27|TRBD2|.
CASSSSGYEQYF
TGTGCCAGCAGTTCTAGCGGCTACGAGCAGTACTTC
>TRBJ2-7|TRBV6-5|TRBD1|.
CASSLMTGGSEQYF
TGTGCCAGCAGTTTAATGACAGGGGGGAGCGAGCAGTACTTC
>TRBJ1-6|TRBV7-2|.|.
CASSLAVLAGRSGSPLHF
TGTGCCAGCAGCTTAGCGGTACTCGCAGGGCGATCAGGTTCACCCCTCCACTTT
>TRBJ1-1|TRBV10-3|TRBD1|once
CAISAQGANTEAFF
TGTGCCATCAGTGCCCAGGGGGCGAACACTGAAGCTTTCTTT
>TRBJ2-5|TRBV25-1|.|.
CASSEIAPGQETQYF
TGTGCCAGCAGTGAAATTGCCCCGGGGCAAGAGACCCAGTACTTC
>TRBJ2-2|TRBV5-4|.|.
CASSLPPGNTGELFF
TGTGCCAGCAGCTTGCCTCCGGGGAACACCGGGGAGCTGTTTTTT